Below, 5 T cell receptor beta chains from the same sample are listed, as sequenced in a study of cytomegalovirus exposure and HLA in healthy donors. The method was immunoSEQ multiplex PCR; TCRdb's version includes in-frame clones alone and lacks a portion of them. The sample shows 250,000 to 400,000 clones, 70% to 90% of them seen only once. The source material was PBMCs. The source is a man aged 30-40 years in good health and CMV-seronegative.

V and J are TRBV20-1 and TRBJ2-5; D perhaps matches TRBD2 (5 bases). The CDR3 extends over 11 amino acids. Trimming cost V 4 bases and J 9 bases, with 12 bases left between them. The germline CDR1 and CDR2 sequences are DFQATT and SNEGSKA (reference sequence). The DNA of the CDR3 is TGCAGTGCTATAGCTTCCGGGGCCCAGTACTTC. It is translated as CSAIASGAQYF.

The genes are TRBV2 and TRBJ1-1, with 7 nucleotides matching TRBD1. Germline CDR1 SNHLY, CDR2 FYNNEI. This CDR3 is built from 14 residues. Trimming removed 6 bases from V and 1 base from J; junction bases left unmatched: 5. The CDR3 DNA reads TGTGCCAGCAGAACAGGGGCTTCGAACACTGAAGCTTTCTTT. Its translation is CASRTGASNTEAFF.

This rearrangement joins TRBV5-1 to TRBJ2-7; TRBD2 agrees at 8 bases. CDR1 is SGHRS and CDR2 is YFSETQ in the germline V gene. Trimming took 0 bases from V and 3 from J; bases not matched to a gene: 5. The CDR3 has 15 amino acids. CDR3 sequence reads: CASSLENSGVYEQYF. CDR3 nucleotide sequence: TGCGCCAGCAGCTTGGAAAATAGCGGGGTCTACGAGCAGTACTTC.

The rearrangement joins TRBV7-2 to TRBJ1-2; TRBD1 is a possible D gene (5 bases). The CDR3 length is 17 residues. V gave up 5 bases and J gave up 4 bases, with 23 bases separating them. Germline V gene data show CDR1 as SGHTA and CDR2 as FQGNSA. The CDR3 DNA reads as TGTGCCAGCAGCCGTTACATAGGGACGGGACTAGGCTATGGCTACACCTTC. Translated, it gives CASSRYIGTGLGYGYTF.

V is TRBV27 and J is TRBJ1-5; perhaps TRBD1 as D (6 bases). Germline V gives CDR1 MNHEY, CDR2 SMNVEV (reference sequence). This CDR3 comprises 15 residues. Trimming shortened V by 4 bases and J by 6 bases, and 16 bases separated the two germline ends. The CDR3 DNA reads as TGTGCCAGCAGTTCAGGTCAGGGGATGGCTCAGCCCCAGCATTTT. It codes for CASSSGQGMAQPQHF.